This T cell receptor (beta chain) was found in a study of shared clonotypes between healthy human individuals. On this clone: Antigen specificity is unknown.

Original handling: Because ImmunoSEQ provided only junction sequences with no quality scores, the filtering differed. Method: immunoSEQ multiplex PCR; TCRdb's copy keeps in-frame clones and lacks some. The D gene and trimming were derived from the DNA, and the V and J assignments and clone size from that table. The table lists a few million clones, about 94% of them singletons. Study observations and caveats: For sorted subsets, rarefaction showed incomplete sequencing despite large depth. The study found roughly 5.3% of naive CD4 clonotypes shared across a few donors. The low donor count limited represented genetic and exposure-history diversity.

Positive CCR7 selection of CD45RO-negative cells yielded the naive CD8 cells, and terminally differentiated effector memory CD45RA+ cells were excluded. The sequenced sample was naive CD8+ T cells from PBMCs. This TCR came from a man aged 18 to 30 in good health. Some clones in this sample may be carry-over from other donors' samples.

The chain's CDR3 is CASSLYRDRPQDTQYF. As DNA, the CDR3 is TGTGCCAGCAGCTTATATCGGGACAGGCCCCAAGATACGCAGTATTTT. This chain uses TRBV13 with TRBJ2-3; 8 bases agree with TRBD1. The CDR3 covers 16 residues. Trimming cost V 2 bases and J 5 bases; bases outside gene matches: 9. Germline lookup yields CDR1 PRHDT and CDR2 FYEKMQ (reference sequence).